Presented here are 24 T cell receptor beta chains from one specimen sequenced in a study of OX40 agonist ivuxolimab in advanced cancers. Clones were sequenced by immunoSEQ multiplex PCR, and TCRdb holds only the in-frame ones, with some missing. Altogether under 80,000 clones are present, around 80% being singletons, with the ten largest covering 4% to 6%. This specimen consisted of CD4+ or CD8+ T cells sorted from blood, obtained in a trial of the OX40 agonist ivuxolimab. These receptors were obtained from an adult with an advanced solid tumor such as melanoma, head and neck, liver or kidney cancer.

This clone was observed a single time. This chain connects TRBV9 to TRBJ2-5; TRBD2 matches 8 bases. J gave up 4 bases and V 0 bases, and 5 bases lay outside the gene matches. CDR3 size: 15 residues. Per germline, CDR1 SGDLS and CDR2 YYNGEE. For the CDR3, the DNA is TGTGCCAGCAGCGTAGATGGCGGGGGGTTAGAGACCCAGTACTTC. It specifies CASSVDGGGLETQYF.

V usage is TRBV4-2 and J usage is TRBJ2-5; 8 bases line up with TRBD2. V lost 4 bases, J lost 1 base, and 5 bases stayed unmatched. CDR1 and CDR2 (germline): LGHNA, YNFKEQ. This CDR3 has 15 residues. The CDR3 region has the DNA TGTGCCAGCAGCCGACAGCGGGGGATCCAAGAGACCCAGTACTTC. Its translation is CASSRQRGIQETQYF.

The chain joins TRBV6-5 to TRBJ2-5; TRBD1 might be the D (6 bases). This CDR3 is 14 amino acids long. The germline CDR1 and CDR2 sequences are MNHEY and SVGAGI. Trimming took off 4 bases at V and 7 bases at J, with 16 bases between the two ends. The CDR3 sequence: CASSLADGGGTQYF. The CDR3, as DNA: TGTGCCAGCAGTTTGGCGGATGGGGGCGGGACCCAGTACTTC.

The gene calls are TRBV6-5 and TRBJ2-1, with 13 bases identical to TRBD2. The germline gives CDR1 MNHEY, CDR2 SVGAGI. CDR3 length equals 15 residues. J lost 10 bases, V lost 4 bases, and 7 bases had no gene match. The CDR3 sequence: CASSLLAGGPQEQFF. The CDR3 DNA reads TGTGCCAGCAGTTTACTAGCGGGGGGGCCGCAAGAGCAGTTCTTC.

The rearrangement uses TRBV6-4 and TRBJ2-1; 7 nucleotides line up with TRBD2. J lost 7 bases, V lost 3 bases, and 3 bases had no gene match. Germline CDR1 reads MRHNA; CDR2 reads SNTAGT. The CDR3 is made up of 13 amino acids. In DNA, the CDR3 is TGTGCCAGCAGTGATCAGCGGGGAAATGAGCAGTTCTTC. Translating it yields CASSDQRGNEQFF.

CDR3 region: CASNPGSGGNYGYTF. CDR3 coding DNA: TGTGCCAGCAACCCCGGGTCAGGGGGCAACTATGGCTACACCTTC. The genes are TRBV28 and TRBJ1-2, with TRBD1 matching over 8 bases. This CDR3 comprises 15 residues. The ends lost 7 bases at V and 2 bases at J; junction bases unmatched: 9. From germline, CDR1 is MDHEN and CDR2 SYDVKM.

The chain joins TRBV6-6 to TRBJ2-6, with unresolved D. V was cut by 4 bases and J by 0 bases, with 4 bases left in between. The CDR3 consists of 14 residues. Germline V gene lookup returns CDR1 MNHNY and CDR2 SVGAGI (reference sequence). The CDR3 loop reads CASSFNSGANVLTF. CDR3 sequence (DNA): TGTGCCAGCAGTTTTAACTCTGGGGCCAACGTCCTGACTTTC.

This chain joins TRBV6-5 and TRBJ1-4, with a possible D match to TRBD1 (5 bases). Trimming removed 5 bases at V and 0 bases at J, with 10 bases between. Germline V gene data show CDR1 as MNHEY and CDR2 as SVGAGI. CDR3 size: 15 residues. CDR3 loop: CASSPLGATNEKLFF. The CDR3 bases are TGTGCCAGCAGTCCATTAGGGGCAACTAATGAAAAACTGTTTTTT.

J is TRBJ2-1 and V is TRBV7-9, with no clear D. This CDR3 region has 15 residues. The V end was cut by 1 base, the J end by 1 base, with 8 bases between. Germline-derived CDR1 and CDR2 are SEHNR and FQNEAQ (reference sequence). The CDR3 region is CASSLVSSSYNEQFF. For the CDR3, the DNA is TGTGCCAGCAGCTTAGTATCGAGTTCCTACAATGAGCAGTTCTTC.

This clone was counted a single time. The chain is built from TRBV18 and TRBJ1-6; no firm D call. Trimming removed 1 base from V and 4 bases from J, with 11 bases in between. The germline gives CDR1 KGHSH, CDR2 LQKENI. The CDR3 has 16 amino acids. CDR3 coding DNA: TGTGCCAGCTCACCACTGAGAGTGGGATATAATTCACCCCTCCACTTT. Translated, it gives CASSPLRVGYNSPLHF.

The chain links TRBV19 to TRBJ2-1; TRBD2 is a possible D gene (6 bases). Germline CDR1 LNHDA, CDR2 SQIVND (reference sequence). This CDR3 is 15 amino acids long. V shed 5 bases and J shed 3 bases, with 14 bases lying between them. The DNA for the CDR3 is TGTGCCAGTAGTTACCAACTAGCCCGCTACAATGAGCAGTTCTTC. Its translation is CASSYQLARYNEQFF. The complete variable domain, with remaining parts taken from reference TRBV19 and TRBJ2-1, reads DGGITQSPKYLFRKEGQNVTLSCEQNLNHDAMYWYRQDPGQGLRLIYYSQIVNDFQKGDIAEGYSVSREKKESFPLTVTSAQKNPTAFYLCASSYQLARYNEQFFGPGTRLTVL.

The rearrangement joins TRBV7-9 to TRBJ2-2; D may be TRBD1 (5 bases). The CDR3 totals 15 residues. CDR1 and CDR2 (germline): SEHNR, FQNEAQ (reference sequence). The V and J ends lost 8 bases and 5 bases respectively, with 18 bases between them. Here the CDR3 DNA reads TGTGCCAGCTCCCGGACACCGTCGAGGACCGGGGAGCTGTTTTTT. Translation gives CASSRTPSRTGELFF.

The rearrangement uses TRBV28 and TRBJ1-1; D unclear. Germline V lookup: CDR1 MDHEN, CDR2 SYDVKM. Trimming removed 2 bases at V and 0 bases at J, with 1 base between. The CDR3 spans 12 residues. CDR3 sequence (DNA): TGTGCCAGCAGTTTACTGAACACTGAAGCTTTCTTT. It yields the protein CASSLLNTEAFF.

This chain connects TRBV5-4 to TRBJ2-2, with 11 bases that match TRBD1. The CDR3 is 17 amino acids. From germline, CDR1 is SGHNT and CDR2 YYREEE (reference sequence). Germline trimming cut 4 bases from V and 5 bases from J; bases unmatched to any gene: 10. The CDR3 DNA is TGTGCCAGCAGCCCCCGGCCAGGGACAGGGGGTACCGGGGAGCTGTTTTTT. This sequence encodes CASSPRPGTGGTGELFF.

V usage is TRBV11-3 and J usage is TRBJ2-1, with D tentatively TRBD1 (5 bases). Germline V gives CDR1 SGHNT, CDR2 YENEEA. The V end lost 1 base, the J end lost 2 bases, and 9 bases lay between the germline ends. The CDR3 has 15 residues. For the CDR3, the DNA is TGTGCCAGCAGCTTAGCCCCGGACACCTACAATGAGCAGTTCTTC. This encodes CASSLAPDTYNEQFF.

This sequence joins TRBV6-5 and TRBJ1-4; D is unresolved. Trimming stripped 0 bases from V and 3 bases from J, with 11 bases between. Looked up from germline, CDR1 is MNHEY and CDR2 is SVGAGI. This CDR3 has 16 residues. Written as DNA, the CDR3 is TGTGCCAGCAGTTACTCGATAACGAACCCTAATGAAAAACTGTTTTTT. It yields the protein CASSYSITNPNEKLFF.

The J gene is TRBJ1-4, the V gene TRBV6-5; no clear D. CDR3 length: 14 residues. The V end was cut by 6 bases, the J end by 5 bases, with 13 bases between. CDR1 and CDR2 (germline): MNHEY, SVGAGI. CDR3 sequence: CASSPSKSNEKLFF. CDR3 sequence (DNA): TGTGCCAGCAGCCCAAGCAAATCGAATGAAAAACTGTTTTTT.

The V gene is TRBV6-5, the J gene TRBJ2-1, with TRBD2 matching 9 bases. Trimming removed 4 bases from V and 12 bases from J; junction bases left unmatched: 10. Germline V lookup: CDR1 MNHEY, CDR2 SVGAGI. CDR3 size: 14 residues. Written as DNA, the CDR3 is TGTGCCAGCAGTTCCTCAGTAGCGGGAGTGGCGCAGTTCTTC. It yields the protein CASSSSVAGVAQFF.

The chain carries TRBV10-1 and TRBJ1-5; D gene uncertain. Between the trimmed V and J ends, which lost 5 bases and 0 bases, there was a span of 11 bases. Germline CDR1 WNHNN, CDR2 SYGVQD (reference sequence). The CDR3 loop spans 15 amino acids. The CDR3 DNA is TGCGCCAGCAGTCACCAGACTTATAGCAATCAGCCCCAGCATTTT. Amino acid sequence: CASSHQTYSNQPQHF.

The rearrangement joins TRBV15 to TRBJ1-5; D gene uncertain. Deletions cut 0 bases from V and 9 bases from J, with 12 bases between. The CDR3 length is 14 residues. The germline CDR1 and CDR2 sequences are LNHNV and YYDKDF (reference sequence). CDR3 DNA: TGTGCCACCAGCAGAGATCCTTCGGCGCGGCCCCAGCATTTT. Translation: CATSRDPSARPQHF.

CDR3 amino acids: CSVEALTNEQYF. The CDR3 DNA reads TGCAGCGTTGAGGCCCTTACTAACGAGCAGTACTTC. The genes are TRBV29-1 and TRBJ2-7; D remains unclear. Germline CDR1 SQVTM, CDR2 ANQGSEA. The CDR3 has 12 amino acids. Trimming took 3 bases from V and 5 from J, leaving 11 bases between them.

This chain links TRBV11-2 with TRBJ2-2; D uncertain. CDR3 size: 14 residues. V was clipped by 2 bases and J by 1 base, with 5 bases between them. CDR1 and CDR2 (germline): SGHAT, FQNNGV. The CDR3 DNA reads as TGTGCCAGCAGCTTAATTAGGAACACCGGGGAGCTGTTTTTT. Its protein is CASSLIRNTGELFF.

V gene TRBV15 combines with J gene TRBJ2-2, with D possibly being TRBD2 (5 bases). The CDR3 spans 12 residues. The V and J ends lost 3 bases and 13 bases respectively, with 12 bases between them. The germline V gene has CDR1 LNHNV and CDR2 YYDKDF (reference sequence). CDR3 sequence reads: CATSRVEGVLFF. The CDR3 DNA reads TGTGCCACCAGCAGGGTTGAGGGCGTGCTGTTTTTT.

The chain employs TRBV6-6 and TRBJ2-3, with TRBD2 identical over 15 bases. From germline, CDR1 is MNHNY and CDR2 SVGAGI (reference sequence). The length of the CDR3 is 16 residues. The V segment lost 2 bases and the J segment 9 bases; nucleotides outside the gene matches: 6. The CDR3 DNA reads TGTGCCAGCAGTTACCCTAGGACTAGCGGGAGGGAAACGCAGTATTTT. This translates into CASSYPRTSGRETQYF.